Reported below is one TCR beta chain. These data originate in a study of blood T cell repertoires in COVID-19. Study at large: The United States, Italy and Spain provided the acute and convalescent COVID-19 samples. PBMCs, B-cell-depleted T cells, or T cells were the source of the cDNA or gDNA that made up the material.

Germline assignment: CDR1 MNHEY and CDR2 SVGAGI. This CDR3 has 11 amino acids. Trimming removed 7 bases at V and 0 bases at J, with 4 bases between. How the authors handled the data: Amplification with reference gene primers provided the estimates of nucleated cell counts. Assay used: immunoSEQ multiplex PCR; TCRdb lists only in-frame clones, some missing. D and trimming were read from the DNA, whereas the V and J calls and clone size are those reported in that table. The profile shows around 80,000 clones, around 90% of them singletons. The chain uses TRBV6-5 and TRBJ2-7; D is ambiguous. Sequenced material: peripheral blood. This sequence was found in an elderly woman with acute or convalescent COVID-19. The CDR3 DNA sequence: TGTGCCAGCACCCACTCCTACGAGCAGTACTTC. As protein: CASTHSYEQYF.